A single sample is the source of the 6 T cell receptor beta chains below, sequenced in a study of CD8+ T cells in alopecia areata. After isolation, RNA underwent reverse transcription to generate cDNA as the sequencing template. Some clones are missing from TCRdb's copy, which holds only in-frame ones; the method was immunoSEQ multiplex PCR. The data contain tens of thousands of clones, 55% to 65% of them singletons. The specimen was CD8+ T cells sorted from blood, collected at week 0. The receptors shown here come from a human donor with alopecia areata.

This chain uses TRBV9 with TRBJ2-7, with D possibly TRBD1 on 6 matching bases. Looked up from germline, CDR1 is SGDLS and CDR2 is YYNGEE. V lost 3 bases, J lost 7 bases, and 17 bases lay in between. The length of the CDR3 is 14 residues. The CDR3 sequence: CASSEGWGREEQYF. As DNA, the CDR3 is TGTGCCAGCAGCGAGGGATGGGGGCGTGAAGAGCAGTACTTC.

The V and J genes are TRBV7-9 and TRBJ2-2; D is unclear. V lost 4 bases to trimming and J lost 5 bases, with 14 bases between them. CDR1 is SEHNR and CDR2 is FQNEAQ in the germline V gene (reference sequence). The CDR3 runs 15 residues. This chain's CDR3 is CASSYFRAATGELFF. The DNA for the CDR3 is TGTGCCAGCAGCTACTTCCGGGCCGCAACCGGGGAGCTGTTTTTT.

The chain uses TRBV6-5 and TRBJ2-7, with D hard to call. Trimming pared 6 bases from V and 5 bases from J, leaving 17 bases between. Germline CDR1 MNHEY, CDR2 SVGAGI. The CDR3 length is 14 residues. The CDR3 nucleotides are TGTGCCAGCAGCCCCCTCGGGTCCCCAGACGAGCAGTACTTC. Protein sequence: CASSPLGSPDEQYF.

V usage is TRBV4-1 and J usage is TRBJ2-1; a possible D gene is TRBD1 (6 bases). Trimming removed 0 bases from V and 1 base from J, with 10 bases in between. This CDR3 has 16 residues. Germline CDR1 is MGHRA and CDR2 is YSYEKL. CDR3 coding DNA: TGCGCCAGCAGCCAAGATAGGGGGAGTTCCTACAATGAGCAGTTCTTC. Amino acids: CASSQDRGSSYNEQFF.

CDR3 DNA: TGTGCCAGCAGCCCCAGAGAGTACAATGAGCAGTTCTTC. Amino acid sequence: CASSPREYNEQFF. V and J are TRBV27 and TRBJ2-1; D uncertain. Trimming took 6 bases from V and 4 from J, leaving 10 bases between them. The CDR3 loop spans 13 amino acids. CDR1 and CDR2 (germline): MNHEY, SMNVEV (reference sequence).

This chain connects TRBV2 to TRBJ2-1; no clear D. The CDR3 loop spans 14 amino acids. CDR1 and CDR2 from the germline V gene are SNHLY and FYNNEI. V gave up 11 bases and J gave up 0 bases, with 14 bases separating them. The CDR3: CAVETERSYNEQFF. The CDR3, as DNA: TGTGCCGTCGAAACAGAGCGCTCCTACAATGAGCAGTTCTTC.